The 32 T cell receptor beta chains listed next were all sequenced from one sample in a study of blood T cell repertoires in COVID-19 (dated by TCRdb to 2020 to 2021). Libraries were made using the immunoSEQ multiplex PCR assay. Held by TCRdb, this immuneACCESS table contains in-frame sequences only and omits some clones. Under half of the omission traces to an unresolved V gene where checked; the cause of the rest is unknown. This sample comprises 150,000 to 200,000 clones, 88% of them detected only once. About 8.4% of the sample lies in the top ten. Input material: PBMCs or T cells enriched from blood (not recorded which). Receptors were obtained from a woman between 18 and 29 years old who had recovered from COVID-19.

This CDR3 reads CASRKDSVHEQYF. The CDR3 bases are TGTGCCAGCAGAAAGGACAGTGTACACGAGCAGTACTTC. J is TRBJ2-7 and V is TRBV2; TRBD1 might be the D (6 bases). Germline CDR1 reads SNHLY; CDR2 reads FYNNEI. The CDR3 covers 13 residues. V lost 6 bases and J 5 bases, leaving 14 bases between the germline ends.

V and J are TRBV5-1 and TRBJ1-2, with D unclear. Germline CDR1 reads SGHRS; CDR2 reads YFSETQ. The CDR3 runs to 14 residues. V was shortened by 3 bases and J by 1 base, with 10 bases between the two germline ends. Here the CDR3 DNA reads TGCGCCAGCAGCTCGCAGACAAGTAACTATGGCTACACCTTC. Its protein is CASSSQTSNYGYTF.

The CDR3 DNA reads TGTGCCAGCAGTCGCCTGGTGGGGGCTTACGAGCAGTACTTC. This codes for CASSRLVGAYEQYF. The V and J genes are TRBV27 and TRBJ2-7; perhaps TRBD1 as D (6 bases). V was cut by 5 bases and J by 4 bases, with 15 bases left in between. CDR1 is MNHEY, CDR2 SMNVEV, per germline (reference sequence). The CDR3 spans 14 residues.

CDR3 sequence: CASSLSLKHRGVDGKLFF. CDR3 DNA: TGTGCCAGCAGTTTATCATTGAAGCACAGGGGAGTAGACGGGAAACTGTTTTTT. The chain is built from TRBV27 and TRBJ1-4; 7 nucleotides align to TRBD1. The CDR3 is made up of 18 amino acids. Germline CDR1 is MNHEY and CDR2 is SMNVEV (reference sequence). V lost 0 bases, J lost 11 bases, and 18 bases stayed unmatched.

V gene TRBV28 combines with J gene TRBJ2-1, with 7 bases fitting TRBD2. The germline V gene has CDR1 MDHEN and CDR2 SYDVKM. The CDR3 consists of 14 residues. Trimming at V came to 5 bases and at J to 0 bases, leaving 1 base not matched to a gene. This CDR3 reads CASSLADSYNEQFF. In nucleotides, the CDR3 is TGTGCCAGCAGTCTAGCGGACTCCTACAATGAGCAGTTCTTC.

V usage is TRBV27 and J usage is TRBJ2-5; D not certain. The CDR3 has 13 residues. CDR1 is MNHEY, CDR2 SMNVEV, per germline (reference sequence). The ends were cut back, 9 bases at V and 3 bases at J, with 14 bases in the middle. Here the CDR3 reads CASKVGAKETQYF. CDR3 bases: TGTGCCAGTAAGGTGGGCGCAAAAGAGACCCAGTACTTC.

The chain employs TRBV3-1 (or the pseudogene TRBV3-2) and TRBJ1-4, with 9 bases that match TRBD1. Germline lookup yields CDR1 LGHDT and CDR2 YNNKEL (reference sequence). After removal of 3 bases from V and 8 bases from J, the junction contained 4 bases not matched to a gene. The CDR3 has 14 amino acids. DNA of the CDR3: TGTGCCAGCAGCCACCGACAGGGGGGCGAAAAACTGTTTTTT. Protein: CASSHRQGGEKLFF.

The chain employs TRBV30 and TRBJ1-5, with a possible D match to TRBD1 (5 bases). Germline-derived CDR1 and CDR2 are GTSNPN and SVGIG (reference sequence). This CDR3 is built from 12 residues. Trimming shortened V by 2 bases and J by 7 bases, and 9 bases separated the two germline ends. CDR3 residues: CAWSNPGQPQHF. The DNA for the CDR3 is TGTGCCTGGAGTAATCCAGGGCAGCCCCAGCATTTT.

This clone was observed a few times. The chain is built from TRBV6-5 and TRBJ1-1, with TRBD1 matching over 8 bases. Germline-derived CDR1 and CDR2 are MNHEY and SVGAGI. This CDR3 contains 16 residues. Trimming at V came to 2 bases and at J to 0 bases, leaving 5 bases not matched to a gene. CDR3 in amino acids: CASSYSGQGLNTEAFF. DNA of the CDR3: TGTGCCAGCAGTTACAGCGGACAGGGACTGAACACTGAAGCTTTCTTT.

V is TRBV7-8 and J is TRBJ2-4; the match to TRBD2 covers 7 bases. The CDR3 contains 12 residues. Per the germline V gene, CDR1 is SGHVS and CDR2 is FQNEAQ. V lost 8 bases to trimming and J lost 3 bases; unmatched junction nucleotides: 1. CDR3 region: CASGGGKNIQYF. The CDR3 coding sequence is TGTGCCAGCGGGGGGGGCAAAAACATTCAGTACTTC.

The rearrangement uses TRBV28 and TRBJ2-1, with a weak D call TRBD2 (5 bases). This CDR3 has 14 residues. Germline V lookup: CDR1 MDHEN, CDR2 SYDVKM. The V end was cut by 2 bases, the J end by 2 bases, with 7 bases between. The CDR3 loop is CASSLPGTYNEQFF. CDR3 DNA: TGTGCCAGCAGTTTACCCGGGACCTACAATGAGCAGTTCTTC.

The chain recombines TRBV6-5 with TRBJ2-3, with unresolved D. This CDR3 region has 11 residues. Trimming removed 8 bases from V and 4 bases from J, with 7 bases in between. Germline loops: CDR1 MNHEY, CDR2 SVGAGI. CDR3 bases: TGTGCCAGCCTACTATCAGATACGCAGTATTTT. Translation gives CASLLSDTQYF.

The chain uses TRBV18 and TRBJ2-6; 7 nucleotides line up with TRBD2. CDR3 size: 17 residues. The germline V gene has CDR1 KGHSH and CDR2 LQKENI. Trimming removed 4 bases from V and 0 bases from J; junction bases left unmatched: 6. CDR3 in amino acids: CASSQGGRLSGANVLTF. As DNA, the CDR3 is TGTGCCAGCTCACAGGGAGGGAGGCTCTCTGGGGCCAACGTCCTGACTTTC.

The chain is built from TRBV5-1 and TRBJ2-1; 7 bases are a match to TRBD2. The CDR3 loop spans 15 amino acids. Germline trimming cut 6 bases from V and 1 base from J; bases unmatched to any gene: 7. The germline V gene encodes CDR1 SGHRS and CDR2 YFSETQ. The CDR3 bases are TGCGCCAGCACGGTAGTGGGGGGGTCCTACAATGAGCAGTTCTTC. It is translated as CASTVVGGSYNEQFF.

This clone was seen a few times. V is TRBV6-2 or TRBV6-3 and J is TRBJ2-7; D may be TRBD1 (6 bases). Looked up from germline, CDR1 is MNHEY and CDR2 is SVGEGT. This CDR3 is built from 16 residues. The V end lost 0 bases, the J end lost 0 bases, and 12 bases lay between the germline ends. The chain's CDR3 is CASSYSETGGSYEQYF. CDR3 coding DNA: TGTGCCAGCAGTTACTCGGAGACAGGTGGCTCCTACGAGCAGTACTTC.

The V and J genes are TRBV3-1 (or the pseudogene TRBV3-2) and TRBJ1-2; D may be TRBD1 (5 bases). CDR3 length equals 13 residues. Trimming removed 4 bases at V and 8 bases at J, with 14 bases between. CDR1 and CDR2 from the germline V gene are LGHDT and YNNKEL (reference sequence). CDR3 region: CASSRRGGAGYTF. In DNA, the CDR3 is TGTGCCAGCAGCCGTAGAGGAGGGGCGGGCTACACCTTC.

The sample holds a few counts of this clone. This rearrangement joins TRBV7-6 to TRBJ1-3, with D unresolved. The CDR3 spans 12 residues. Germline lookup yields CDR1 SGHVS and CDR2 FNYEAQ. The V end lost 1 base, the J end lost 8 bases, and 6 bases lay between the germline ends. The DNA of the CDR3 is TGTGCCAGCAGCTTAGTACCGGACACCATATATTTT. It encodes CASSLVPDTIYF. The complete variable domain, with remaining parts taken from reference TRBV7-6 and TRBJ1-3, reads GAGVSQSPRYKVTKRGQDVALRCDPISGHVSLYWYRQALGQGPEFLTYFNYEAQQDKSGLPNDRFSAERPEGSISTLTIQRTEQRDSAMYRCASSLVPDTIYFGEGSWLTVV.

The genes are TRBV4-1 and TRBJ1-6, with no clear D. This CDR3 contains 19 residues. Germline V gene data show CDR1 as MGHRA and CDR2 as YSYEKL. Trimming removed 4 bases from V and 0 bases from J, with 19 bases in between. This chain's CDR3 is CASSLKLPPISSYNSPLHF. In DNA, the CDR3 is TGCGCCAGCAGCCTGAAGTTACCGCCGATTAGCTCCTATAATTCACCCCTCCACTTT.

This chain uses TRBV6-2 or TRBV6-3 with TRBJ2-1, with TRBD1 identical over 7 bases. The CDR3 totals 16 residues. The germline CDR1 and CDR2 sequences are MNHEY and SVGEGT. V gave up 6 bases and J gave up 4 bases; unmatched junction bases: 12. This CDR3 is CASSLRTQGPYNEQFF. The CDR3 region has the DNA TGTGCCAGCAGCCTACGAACACAGGGGCCTTACAATGAGCAGTTCTTC.

The chain couples TRBV19 to TRBJ1-2, with D unresolved. The V end lost 4 bases, the J end lost 0 bases, and 3 bases lay between the germline ends. The length of the CDR3 is 12 residues. Germline V gives CDR1 LNHDA, CDR2 SQIVND (reference sequence). In nucleotides, the CDR3 is TGTGCCAGTAGTAACACTAACTATGGCTACACCTTC. This codes for CASSNTNYGYTF.

This rearrangement joins TRBV24-1 to TRBJ1-5; D possibly corresponds to TRBD1 (6 bases). The V gene's germline CDR1 is KGHDR and CDR2 SFDVKD. Trimming took off 5 bases at V and 5 bases at J, with 15 bases between the two ends. The CDR3 contains 15 residues. The CDR3 reads CATSGSGGAHQPQHF. In nucleotides, the CDR3 is TGTGCCACCAGTGGCTCTGGGGGCGCGCATCAGCCCCAGCATTTT.

This clone was found once. The chain is built from TRBV11-1 and TRBJ1-6; perhaps TRBD1 as D (6 bases). V was cut by 5 bases and J by 9 bases, with 14 bases left in between. Germline V gives CDR1 SGHAT, CDR2 FQDESV (reference sequence). This CDR3 has 14 residues. CDR3 sequence: CASSNDRPLSPLHF. As DNA, the CDR3 is TGTGCCAGCAGCAACGACAGGCCCCTTTCACCCCTCCACTTT.

The chain couples TRBV5-4 to TRBJ2-7; D unresolved. V lost 1 base, J lost 13 bases, and 18 bases lay in between. This CDR3 is built from 13 residues. CDR1 is SGHNT, CDR2 YYREEE, per germline (reference sequence). CDR3 in amino acids: CASSLSETVEKYF. CDR3 DNA sequence: TGTGCCAGCAGCTTGTCGGAGACGGTGGAAAAATACTTC. Variable domain in full (rest from reference TRBV5-4 and TRBJ2-7): ETGVTQSPTHLIKTRGQQVTLRCSSQSGHNTVSWYQQALGQGPQFIFQYYREEENGRGNFPPRFSGLQFPNYSSELNVNALELDDSALYLCASSLSETVEKYFGPGTRLTVT.

The genes are TRBV29-1 and TRBJ1-2; the D gene is possibly TRBD1 (6 bases). Trimming pared 1 base from V and 4 bases from J, leaving 16 bases between. CDR1 SQVTM and CDR2 ANQGSEA come from the germline V gene. This CDR3 has 15 amino acids. The CDR3 nucleotides read TGCAGCGTTGAAGGGACAGCGGTGACGGTCTATGGCTACACCTTC. This sequence encodes CSVEGTAVTVYGYTF.

CDR3 protein: CAISESGTGKGTQYF. The CDR3 DNA follows: TGTGCCATCAGTGAGTCGGGGACAGGGAAAGGGACCCAGTACTTC. The chain recombines TRBV10-3 with TRBJ2-5; 9 bases are shared with TRBD1. With V trimmed by 0 bases and J by 7 bases, 6 bases remained unmatched. Germline assignment: CDR1 ENHRY and CDR2 SYGVKD. The CDR3 is 15 amino acids.

This chain joins TRBV11-2 and TRBJ1-2; D may be TRBD1 (5 bases). Trimming removed 5 bases at V and 4 bases at J, with 14 bases between. CDR3 length equals 14 residues. The germline V gene has CDR1 SGHAT and CDR2 FQNNGV. The CDR3 region is CASSQHGGGYGYTF. CDR3 in DNA: TGTGCCAGCAGCCAACACGGGGGTGGCTATGGCTACACCTTC.

The rearrangement joins TRBV7-8 to TRBJ1-2, with D possibly being TRBD1 (6 bases). Trimming took 1 base from V and 4 from J, leaving 7 bases between them. This CDR3 region has 13 residues. Germline V gene data show CDR1 as SGHVS and CDR2 as FQNEAQ. CDR3 amino acids: CASSLETGYGYTF. The DNA of the CDR3 is TGTGCCAGCAGCTTAGAGACAGGCTATGGCTACACCTTC.

This clone is a singleton in its sample. The genes are TRBV7-6 and TRBJ2-1, with 9 bases fitting TRBD2. Germline V gene lookup returns CDR1 SGHVS and CDR2 FNYEAQ. V trimming: 3 bases; J trimming: 6 bases; junction bases outside the gene matches: 6. The CDR3 loop spans 15 amino acids. The CDR3, as DNA: TGTGCCAGCAGCTTGGGCGGGGGGGTCGGCAATGAGCAGTTCTTC. Translation: CASSLGGGVGNEQFF.

This rearrangement joins TRBV7-9 to TRBJ2-1; 12 bases align to TRBD2. The CDR3 contains 17 residues. The V gene end was trimmed by 5 bases and the J gene end by 4 bases; junction bases not matched to a gene: 9. Germline values: CDR1 SEHNR, CDR2 FQNEAQ (reference sequence). This CDR3 is CASSPIGLAGSYNEQFF. In DNA, the CDR3 is TGTGCCAGCAGCCCAATAGGACTAGCGGGATCGTACAATGAGCAGTTCTTC. The full variable domain, rest sourced from reference TRBV7-9 and TRBJ2-1, is DTGVSQNPRHKITKRGQNVTFRCDPISEHNRLYWYRQTLGQGPEFLTYFQNEAQLEKSRLLSDRFSAERPKGSFSTLEIQRTEQGDSAMYLCASSPIGLAGSYNEQFFGPGTRLTVL.

A single count supports this clone. V is TRBV21-1 and J is TRBJ2-5; TRBD2 reflects the table's D call only, with no check against the DNA. TRBV21-1 counts as a pseudogene. The CDR3 covers 15 residues. For the CDR3, the DNA is TGTGCCAGCAGCAAACGGCCAGTCGGGGGAGAGACCCAGTACTTC. Amino acids: CASSKRPVGGETQYF.

The CDR3 DNA reads as TGTGCCAGCAGTGAACCCAGATTGACAGGGGGGGAGACCCAGTACTTC. It encodes CASSEPRLTGGETQYF. This chain connects TRBV2 to TRBJ2-5, with 9 nucleotides matching TRBD1. The CDR3 is 16 residues long. V lost 2 bases, J lost 5 bases, and 9 bases stayed unmatched. Germline values: CDR1 SNHLY, CDR2 FYNNEI.

On this clone itself: Germline and junction disagree at one end, which may indicate a read error. This chain links TRBV3-1 (or the pseudogene TRBV3-2) with TRBJ1-3; a weak D match, TRBD1 (5 bases). CDR1 and CDR2 from the germline V gene are LGHDT and YNNKEL (reference sequence). The CDR3 has 16 residues. The CDR3 protein is CASSQGQSLTGNSIYF. In DNA form, the CDR3 reads TGTGCCAGCAGCCAAGGACAGTCCCTCACCGGAAACTCCATATATTTT.